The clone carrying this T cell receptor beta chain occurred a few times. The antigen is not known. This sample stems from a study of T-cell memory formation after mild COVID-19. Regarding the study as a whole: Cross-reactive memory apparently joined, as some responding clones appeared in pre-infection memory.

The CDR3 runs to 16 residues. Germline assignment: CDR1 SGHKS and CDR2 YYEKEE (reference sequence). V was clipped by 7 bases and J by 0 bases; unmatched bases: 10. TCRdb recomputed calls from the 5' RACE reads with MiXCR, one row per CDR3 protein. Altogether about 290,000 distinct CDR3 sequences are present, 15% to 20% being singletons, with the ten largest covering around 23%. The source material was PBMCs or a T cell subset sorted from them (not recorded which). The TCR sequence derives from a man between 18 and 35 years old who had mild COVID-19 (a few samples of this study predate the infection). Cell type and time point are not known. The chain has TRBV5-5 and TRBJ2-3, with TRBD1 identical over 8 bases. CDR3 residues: CASGLPGTGSTDTQYF. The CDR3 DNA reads TGTGCCAGCGGCCTCCCGGGGACAGGAAGCACAGATACGCAGTATTTT.